The source of this T cell receptor (beta chain) is a study of blood T cell repertoires in COVID-19 (dated by TCRdb to 2018 to 2021). Background for the entire study: Samples covering the acute and convalescent phases of COVID-19 were provided by collaborators in the United States, Italy and Spain. The prospective study material was composed of cDNA or gDNA derived from T cells, B-cell-depleted T cells, or PBMCs. Deeply sampled blood TCRbeta repertoires from subjects exposed to, actively infected with, or recovered from COVID-19 were included in the dataset. A freely available public database, intended as a resource for researchers studying the immune response to SARS-CoV-2, is where the repertoires were released. Samples were obtained from the ongoing ImmuneRACE study (first 160 participants) and from 1,000 to 1,500 subjects provided by 6 global collaborators. A de-identified subject ID, COVID-19 status, age in years and sex were almost always included in the sample metadata. Where available, HLA class I and class II types were obtained from metadata supplied by the sample provider rather than from assay-based typing.

CDR1 is given as MNHNY and CDR2 as SVGAGI, both from the germline V gene (reference sequence). Spanning cysteine to phenylalanine, the CDR3 consists of 18 amino acids. Only the CDR3 region is kept as DNA, spanning 54 bases read in frame from base 1. Relative to germline, V is missing 5 bases and J is missing 1 base, with 12 bases of the junction outside any gene match. About this clone itself: The clone's antigen remains unknown. Base qualities are missing; no much larger clone stands one base away.

The immunoSEQ Assay, a bias-controlled multiplex PCR, was used to amplify TCRbeta CDR3 regions from genomic DNA. The authors' pipeline ran thus. The number of nucleated cells in each sample was estimated from the amplification of reference gene primers within the assay. Sequence reads were collapsed and filtered to measure the absolute abundance of every unique TCRbeta CDR3 rearrangement. For each sample, productive Simpson clonality was calculated as the square root of Simpson's diversity index over productive rearrangements. TCRdb's version of the immuneACCESS table is confined to in-frame rearrangements and falls short of the full clone set. An unresolved V gene accounts for under half of the shortfall where checked; the remainder is of unknown origin. That table furnishes V, J and clone size, whereas the DNA furnished D and trimming. The table for this sample lists 200,000 to 250,000 clones; around 80% of them were counted only once. The top ten hold approximately 4% of the sample.

Findings and caveats that apply to the study as a whole: How much clinical and demographic metadata was included differed by source and by participant, and the metadata was provided uncurated.

The collaborating institutions used their own protocols to collect whole blood in K2EDTA tubes. Collaborator samples were shipped for TCRbeta analysis as frozen whole blood, isolated PBMCs, or DNA extracted from either sample type. The sample comprised peripheral blood. Here the chain combines TRBV6-6 and TRBJ2-4; the central 9 bases match TRBD1. The origin of this receptor is a middle-aged woman with active or convalescent COVID-19. This receptor carries the CDR3 CASSPTGTGNWAKNIQYF. The nucleotide sequence reads TGTGCCAGCAGTCCTACCGGGACAGGGAATTGGGCCAAAAACATTCAGTACTTC.